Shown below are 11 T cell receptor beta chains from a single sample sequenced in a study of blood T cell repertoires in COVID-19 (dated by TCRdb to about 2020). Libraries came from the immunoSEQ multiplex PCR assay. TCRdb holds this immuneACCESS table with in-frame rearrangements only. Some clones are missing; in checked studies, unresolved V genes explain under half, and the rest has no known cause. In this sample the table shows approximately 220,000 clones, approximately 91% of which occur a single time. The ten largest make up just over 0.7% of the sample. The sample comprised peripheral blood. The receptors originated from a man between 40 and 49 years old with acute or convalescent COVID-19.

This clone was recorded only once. The CDR3 DNA sequence: TGTGCCAGCATACGAGCGGGACCCTACGGGGAGCTGTTTTTT. Translated, it gives CASIRAGPYGELFF. The chain joins TRBV28 to TRBJ2-2, with 7 bases that match TRBD2. This CDR3 comprises 14 residues. Per the germline V gene, CDR1 is MDHEN and CDR2 is SYDVKM. The V and J ends lost 7 bases and 7 bases, in that order; junction bases with no gene match: 9.

The CDR3 reads CASSEDGRVQPQHF. As DNA, the CDR3 is TGTGCCAGCAGTGAAGATGGGAGGGTTCAGCCCCAGCATTTT. The V gene is TRBV6-1, the J gene TRBJ1-5; no reliable D call. Germline CDR1 is MNHNS and CDR2 is SASEGT. The V end lost 1 base, the J end lost 6 bases, and 10 bases lay between the germline ends. The CDR3 has 14 amino acids.

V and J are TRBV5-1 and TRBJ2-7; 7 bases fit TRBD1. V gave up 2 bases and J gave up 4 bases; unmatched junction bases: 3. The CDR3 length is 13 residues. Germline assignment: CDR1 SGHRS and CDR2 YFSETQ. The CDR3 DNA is TGCGCCAGCAGCTTCGGGACAGCATACGAGCAGTACTTC. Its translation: CASSFGTAYEQYF.

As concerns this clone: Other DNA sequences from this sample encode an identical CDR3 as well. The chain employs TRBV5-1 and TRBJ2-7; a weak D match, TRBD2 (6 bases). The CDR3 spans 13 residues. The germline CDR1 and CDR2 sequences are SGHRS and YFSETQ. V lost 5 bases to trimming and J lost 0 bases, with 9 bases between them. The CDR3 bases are TGCGCCAGCAGAGGGACTTCCTCCTACGAGCAGTACTTC. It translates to CASRGTSSYEQYF.

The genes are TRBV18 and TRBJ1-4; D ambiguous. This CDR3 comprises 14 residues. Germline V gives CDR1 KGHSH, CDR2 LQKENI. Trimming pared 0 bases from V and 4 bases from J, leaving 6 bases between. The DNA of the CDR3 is TGTGCCAGCTCACCACCGTCAATTAATGAAAAACTGTTTTTT. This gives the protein CASSPPSINEKLFF.

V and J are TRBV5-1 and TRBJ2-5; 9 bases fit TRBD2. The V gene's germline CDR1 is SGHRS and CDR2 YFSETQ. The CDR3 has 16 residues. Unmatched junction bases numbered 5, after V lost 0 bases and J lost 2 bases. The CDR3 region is CASSLEGLAAQETQYF. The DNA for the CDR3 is TGCGCCAGCAGCTTGGAGGGACTAGCAGCTCAAGAGACCCAGTACTTC.

The CDR3 protein is CATSPGQGNTEAFF. DNA for the CDR3: TGTGCCACCAGCCCGGGACAGGGGAACACTGAAGCTTTCTTT. The chain recombines TRBV24-1 with TRBJ1-1, with 9 bases lining up with TRBD1. CDR1 is KGHDR and CDR2 is SFDVKD in the germline V gene. CDR3 length equals 14 residues. The V segment lost 7 bases and the J segment 1 base; nucleotides outside the gene matches: 3.

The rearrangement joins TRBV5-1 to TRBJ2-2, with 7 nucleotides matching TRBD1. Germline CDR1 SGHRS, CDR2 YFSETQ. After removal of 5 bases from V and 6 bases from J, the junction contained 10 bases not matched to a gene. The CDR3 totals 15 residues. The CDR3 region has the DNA TGCGCCAGCAGTCCCACATACAGGGGCGCCGGGGAGCTGTTTTTT. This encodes CASSPTYRGAGELFF.

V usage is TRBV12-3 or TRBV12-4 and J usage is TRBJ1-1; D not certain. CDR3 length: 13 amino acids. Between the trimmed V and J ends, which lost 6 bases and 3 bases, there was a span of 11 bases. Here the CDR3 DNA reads TGTGCCAGCAGGTGGAGTACCTACACTGAAGCTTTCTTT. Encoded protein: CASRWSTYTEAFF.

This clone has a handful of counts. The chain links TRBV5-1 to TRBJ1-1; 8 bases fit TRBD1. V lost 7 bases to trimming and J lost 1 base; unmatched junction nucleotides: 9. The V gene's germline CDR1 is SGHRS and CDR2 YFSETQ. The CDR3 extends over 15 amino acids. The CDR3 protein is CASRPDGTGNTEAFF. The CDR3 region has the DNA TGCGCCAGCCGACCGGACGGGACAGGGAACACTGAAGCTTTCTTT.

CDR3 protein: CASSVNRGAYEQYF. The CDR3 bases are TGTGCCAGCAGCGTCAACAGGGGGGCCTACGAGCAGTACTTC. This rearrangement joins TRBV6-5 to TRBJ2-7, with TRBD1 identical over 8 bases. The CDR3 consists of 14 residues. Looked up from germline, CDR1 is MNHEY and CDR2 is SVGAGI. Trimming took 6 bases from V and 2 from J; bases not matched to a gene: 6.